Shown below are 27 T cell receptor beta chains from a single sample sequenced in a study of blood T cells in healthy people across ages. Through a sample-barcoded 5' primer and a J-beta primer mix, a second PCR was run for roughly 6 to 11 cycles. TCRdb called the 5' RACE reads again in MiXCR, with one record for every CDR3 protein. The sample contains around 850,000 distinct CDR3 sequences, under 40% of which appear only once. The source material was blood. Receptors originate from a man between 18 and 29 years old in good health.

V is TRBV12-3 or TRBV12-4 and J is TRBJ1-3; 7 bases map to TRBD1. CDR3 length equals 17 residues. V lost 6 bases to trimming and J lost 0 bases; unmatched junction nucleotides: 11. The CDR3 DNA follows: TGTGCCAGCAGCCCGGTCCGGCGACAGGGCTCTGGAAACACCATATATTTT. It yields the protein CASSPVRRQGSGNTIYF.

The chain employs TRBV12-5 and TRBJ2-5, with a tentative D call TRBD2 (5 bases). Trimming took off 0 bases at V and 11 bases at J, with 19 bases between the two ends. The CDR3 consists of 15 residues. The germline V gene encodes CDR1 LGHNT and CDR2 FRNRAP. The DNA for the CDR3 is TGTGCTAGTGGTTTGGTGAGGGATCCCTACAATGAGCAGTACTTC. Its translation: CASGLVRDPYNEQYF.

This clonotype was detected a few times. The chain has TRBV4-3 and TRBJ2-4; no definite D call. From germline, CDR1 is LGHNA and CDR2 YSLEER. Trimming removed 5 bases at V and 5 bases at J, with 13 bases between. The CDR3 extends over 14 amino acids. CDR3 coding DNA: TGCGCCAGCAGCAAAGGTCCAGGTCAAAACATTCAGTACTTC. It is translated as CASSKGPGQNIQYF.

The V call is TRBV12-3 or TRBV12-4, the J call TRBJ1-2; TRBD1 aligns across 11 bases. V was clipped by 5 bases and J by 4 bases; unmatched bases: 6. The CDR3 spans 15 residues. CDR3 in DNA: TGTGCCAGCAGTCCTACCGGGACAGGGGGCTATGGCTACACCTTC. Translated, it gives CASSPTGTGGYGYTF.

This clonotype was found many times. The rearrangement links TRBV7-3 to TRBJ1-4; no clear D gene. The V and J ends lost 3 bases and 3 bases respectively, with 5 bases between them. Per germline, CDR1 SGHTA and CDR2 FQGTGA. CDR3 length equals 13 residues. CDR3 region: CASSLRANEKLFF. DNA for the CDR3: TGTGCCAGCAGCTTGAGGGCTAATGAAAAACTGTTTTTT. The variable domain in full, with the rest retrieved from reference TRBV7-3 and TRBJ1-4, is GAGVSQTPSNKVTEKGKYVELRCDPISGHTALYWYRQSLGQGPEFLIYFQGTGAADDSGLPNDRFFAVRPEGSVSTLKIQRTERGDSAVYLCASSLRANEKLFFGSGTQLSVL.

The rearrangement joins TRBV7-2 to TRBJ2-2; TRBD2 might be the D (6 bases). Trimming cost V 5 bases and J 6 bases, with 28 bases left between them. This CDR3 is built from 19 residues. In germline, CDR1 is SGHTA, CDR2 FQGNSA. The CDR3 here is CASSLGDGGKLWWAGELFF. CDR3 in DNA: TGTGCCAGCAGCCTCGGAGATGGAGGGAAGTTGTGGTGGGCCGGGGAGCTGTTTTTT.

About this clonotype: This may come from a read error, since a much larger clone is one base off. The chain couples TRBV7-2 to TRBJ2-1; D call uncertain. Germline values: CDR1 SGHTA, CDR2 FQGNSA. Trimming removed 5 bases at V and 9 bases at J, with 11 bases between. The CDR3 spans 12 residues. Here the CDR3 DNA reads TGTGCCAGCAGCATACAGCTCGGTGAGCAGTTCTTC. Translation gives CASSIQLGEQFF.

This clonotype appeared a few times. The gene calls are TRBV27 and TRBJ1-6, with D perhaps matching TRBD1 (5 bases). V was clipped by 2 bases and J by 5 bases, with 16 bases between them. From germline, CDR1 is MNHEY and CDR2 SMNVEV (reference sequence). The CDR3 runs to 17 residues. This CDR3 is CASSLGDPEQDNSPLHF. CDR3 in DNA: TGTGCCAGCAGTTTAGGGGATCCGGAACAGGATAATTCACCCCTCCACTTT.

Ten or more counts support this clonotype. The rearrangement uses TRBV12-3 or TRBV12-4 and TRBJ1-2, with D maybe TRBD1 (6 bases). Trimming stripped 7 bases from V and 5 bases from J, with 14 bases between. The CDR3 extends over 13 amino acids. The CDR3 coding sequence is TGTGCCAGCACCTGGGGGGGGGCGTATGGCTACACCTTC. Translated, it gives CASTWGGAYGYTF.

The J gene is TRBJ2-5, the V gene TRBV12-3 or TRBV12-4, with TRBD1 as a possible D gene (7 bases). The J call may be incorrect, as the DNA end agrees better with TRBJ2-7. The CDR3 has 14 residues. The DNA of the CDR3 is TGTGCCAGCAGTTCTAATGTCAGGGGGGACGAGCAGTACTTC. Translation: CASSSNVRGDEQYF.

This clonotype was seen repeatedly, ten times or more. The rearrangement uses TRBV20-1 and TRBJ2-3, with D uncertain. The germline CDR1 and CDR2 sequences are DFQATT and SNEGSKA (reference sequence). The CDR3 loop spans 15 amino acids. V was cut by 6 bases and J by 0 bases, with 16 bases left in between. The CDR3 DNA is TGCAGTGCCCCCGCAGTAAGACCTAGCACAGATACGCAGTATTTT. It is translated as CSAPAVRPSTDTQYF.

The gene calls are TRBV4-1 and TRBJ2-7; D is perhaps TRBD1 or TRBD2 (5 bases each). This CDR3 is 16 amino acids long. Per germline, CDR1 MGHRA and CDR2 YSYEKL. V gave up 0 bases and J gave up 1 base, with 13 bases separating them. CDR3 DNA sequence: TGCGCCAGCAGCCAAGATCACGAGGGGCGATCCTACGAGCAGTACTTC. Amino acid sequence: CASSQDHEGRSYEQYF.

This chain uses TRBV4-3 with TRBJ2-7, with 11 positions matching TRBD2. The germline gives CDR1 LGHNA, CDR2 YSLEER. Trimming removed 3 bases from V and 7 bases from J; junction bases left unmatched: 8. This CDR3 region has 15 residues. The DNA of the CDR3 is TGCGCCAGCAGCCACCCGACTAGCGGGGACAATGAGCAGTACTTC. This translates into CASSHPTSGDNEQYF.

This clonotype showed up just a few times. V is TRBV6-1 and J is TRBJ1-4; 10 bases match TRBD1. The CDR3 loop spans 14 amino acids. The germline CDR1 and CDR2 sequences are MNHNS and SASEGT. V shed 7 bases, J shed 4 bases, and the junction held 3 bases outside the gene matches. The CDR3 spells CASKTGGNNEKLFF. The CDR3, as DNA: TGTGCCAGCAAGACAGGGGGCAATAATGAAAAACTGTTTTTT.

This clonotype came up once. The chain has TRBV5-5 and TRBJ2-2; the D call may be TRBD1 or TRBD2 (5 bases each). The CDR3 sequence is 18 residues long. Per germline, CDR1 SGHKS and CDR2 YYEKEE (reference sequence). V lost 4 bases to trimming and J lost 2 bases, with 21 bases between them. CDR3 nucleotide sequence: TGTGCCAGCAGCGGGGACCCTGTAGCGTACGTAAACACCGGGGAGCTGTTTTTT. This sequence encodes CASSGDPVAYVNTGELFF.

Many counts were recorded for this clonotype. The chain is built from TRBV12-3 or TRBV12-4 and TRBJ2-3; a weak D match, TRBD1 (6 bases). The V end was cut by 6 bases, the J end by 1 base, with 14 bases between. The CDR3 has 15 amino acids. The CDR3 loop is CASSQGSQGTDTQYF. Written as DNA, the CDR3 is TGTGCCAGCAGCCAGGGGTCTCAAGGCACAGATACGCAGTATTTT.

The chain recombines TRBV7-2 with TRBJ1-6; D unresolved. The CDR3 length is 15 residues. Trimming left V 3 bases short and J 2 bases short, with 8 bases between. Germline V gene sequence: CDR1 SGHTA, CDR2 FQGNSA. The CDR3 spells CASSLTFTYNSPLHF. CDR3 in DNA: TGTGCCAGCAGCTTGACATTTACCTATAATTCACCCCTCCACTTT.

The genes are TRBV14 and TRBJ1-2, with unresolved D. The length of the CDR3 is 14 residues. CDR1 and CDR2 (germline): SGHDN, FVKESK. Trimming left V 4 bases short and J 4 bases short, with 13 bases between. As DNA, the CDR3 is TGTGCCAGCAGCCCCGGACGGACGCCCTATGGCTACACCTTC. Translating it yields CASSPGRTPYGYTF.

J is TRBJ2-5 and V is TRBV7-3; D perhaps matches TRBD2 (6 bases). Trimming cost V 5 bases and J 4 bases, with 14 bases left between them. The CDR3 consists of 14 residues. CDR1 is SGHTA and CDR2 is FQGTGA in the germline V gene. The CDR3: CASSPHSGVETQYF. CDR3 sequence (DNA): TGTGCCAGCAGCCCCCACTCGGGGGTAGAGACCCAGTACTTC.

The chain has TRBV20-1 and TRBJ1-1; 8 bases align to TRBD1. Germline loops: CDR1 DFQATT, CDR2 SNEGSKA (reference sequence). The CDR3 has 12 residues. Germline trimming cut 8 bases from V and 1 base from J; bases unmatched to any gene: 3. CDR3 residues: CSPGQGNTEAFF. The CDR3 bases are TGCAGTCCTGGACAGGGGAACACTGAAGCTTTCTTT.

The V call is TRBV12-3 or TRBV12-4, the J call TRBJ2-7; 7 positions match TRBD1. CDR3 size: 11 residues. After removal of 8 bases from V and 12 bases from J, the junction contained 10 bases not matched to a gene. The CDR3 spells CASELGGIRYF. In nucleotides, the CDR3 is TGTGCCAGCGAGTTAGGGGGCATTCGGTACTTC.

This rearrangement joins TRBV6-7 to TRBJ1-6; D unclear. TRBV6-7 is known as an ORF, though its function is uncertain. The V end was cut by 1 base, the J end by 7 bases, with 14 bases between. The CDR3 consists of 16 residues. This chain's CDR3 is CASSYLHNRLNSPLHF. CDR3 nucleotide sequence: TGTGCCAGCAGTTACTTACACAATCGGCTAAATTCACCCCTCCACTTT.

The gene calls are TRBV6-5 and TRBJ1-4; the match to TRBD1 covers 7 bases. CDR1 MNHEY and CDR2 SVGAGI come from the germline V gene. This CDR3 contains 15 residues. V shed 10 bases and J 8 bases; nucleotides not matched to a gene: 16. The CDR3 DNA is TGTGCCAACACCGAAATCCCGGGACAGTTAGAAAAACTGTTTTTT. This gives the protein CANTEIPGQLEKLFF.

This clonotype has only a few counts. The chain has TRBV7-2 and TRBJ1-1; D is unresolved. The CDR3 is 14 amino acids. CDR1 and CDR2 from the germline V gene are SGHTA and FQGNSA. V lost 2 bases, J lost 4 bases, and 11 bases lay in between. The CDR3 region is CASSLHGESTEAFF. The DNA for the CDR3 is TGTGCCAGCAGCTTACATGGGGAGAGCACTGAAGCTTTCTTT.

This clonotype came up a few times. V usage is TRBV5-4 and J usage is TRBJ2-7; tentative D call: TRBD2 (6 bases). CDR1 is SGHNT and CDR2 is YYREEE in the germline V gene (reference sequence). The ends were cut back, 1 base at V and 1 base at J, with 12 bases in the middle. The CDR3 spans 15 residues. Here the CDR3 reads CASSLNGGVSYEQYF. DNA of the CDR3: TGTGCCAGCAGCTTGAATGGCGGGGTATCCTACGAGCAGTACTTC.

This clonotype was seen more than once but under ten times. V is TRBV10-3 and J is TRBJ2-2, with 10 bases matching TRBD2. The germline gives CDR1 ENHRY, CDR2 SYGVKD. J gave up 0 bases and V 4 bases, and 8 bases lay outside the gene matches. The CDR3 consists of 18 residues. The CDR3 sequence is CAISAGQSGGANTGELFF. The CDR3 region has the DNA TGTGCCATCAGTGCCGGACAAAGCGGGGGGGCGAACACCGGGGAGCTGTTTTTT.

There are many counts of this clonotype. This chain joins TRBV9 and TRBJ2-5, with 12 positions matching TRBD2. V trimming: 3 bases; J trimming: 3 bases; junction bases outside the gene matches: 9. The CDR3 length is 17 residues. Per the germline V gene, CDR1 is SGDLS and CDR2 is YYNGEE. Written as DNA, the CDR3 is TGTGCCAGCAGCGGGACTCAGTGGACTAGCGGGAAAGAGACCCAGTACTTC. This encodes CASSGTQWTSGKETQYF.